This T cell receptor beta chain was documented in a study of regulatory T cells in long-lasting Graves disease. Described time point: newly diagnosed GD, antithyroid drugs for less than 3 months. Generation of the TCR library employed RNA extracted from PBMCs. For TCR beta, libraries came from iRepertoire HTBI primers and Arm-PCR of CDR3 regions. From the multiplex PCR reads, TCRdb called clonotypes with MiXCR, one entry per CDR3 protein. The data show about 210,000 distinct CDR3 sequences, roughly a fifth seen once. Germline V lookup: CDR1 DFQATT, CDR2 SNEGSKA (reference sequence). The CDR3 runs 15 residues. The ends were cut back, 0 bases at V and 0 bases at J, with 11 bases in the middle. This clonotype was seen ten or more times. The antigen is unknown. Study results and limitations: Gene preferences differed: TRBV28, TRBJ1-2, TRBJ2-5 in persistent cases. Patients with persistent Graves' had lower TCR diversity than newly diagnosed patients.

These same data were also listed under a study on T cells in Graves' hyperthyroidism and ophthalmopathy. From that report: No progression to ophthalmopathy during 18 months of follow-up defined stable disease. Within blood appeared most thyroid clonotypes that had expanded above 0.001.

The TCR was taken from a young woman with Graves disease. The chain employs TRBV20-1 and TRBJ1-1; D not certain. The input for sequencing was peripheral blood mononuclear cells (PBMCs), taken at new diagnosis, from a patient treated with antithyroid drugs. The CDR3 bases are TGCAGTGCTAGAGATATGGCAAGATTGAACACTGAAGCTTTCTTT. It encodes CSARDMARLNTEAFF.